The TCR beta chain under discussion was sequenced for a study of T cell repertoires in cytomegalovirus infection. About the research overall: It was the public TCR beta signatures that indicated both CMV infection and matching HLA type.

CDR3 length: 16 residues. CDR1 and CDR2 from the germline V gene are SGHVS and FQNEAQ. V dropped 5 bases and J dropped 2; count of bases not matched to a gene: 5. This clonotype was observed many times. MiXCR, run by TCRdb on the reads, gives a single entry per CDR3 protein. Counted here are roughly 280,000 distinct CDR3 sequences, approximately 15% occurring once; the ten biggest clones make up roughly 8.9%. The source material was PBMCs. The rearrangement uses TRBV7-8 and TRBJ1-6; the match to TRBD1 covers 8 bases. The origin of this receptor is a human donor in good health (CMV status not recorded). Some clones in this sample may be carry-over from other donors' samples. CDR3 coding DNA: TGTGCCAGCAGCCCACAGGGGGTAGCCTATAATTCACCCCTCCACTTT. This gives the protein CASSPQGVAYNSPLHF.